Each of the 5 T cell receptor beta chains below was sequenced from the same sample in a study of CD4 T cell repertoires in COVID-19. What these receptors recognize is not known. Only in-frame clones appear in the TCRdb table, and some are missing; sequencing was by immunoSEQ multiplex PCR. The sample records 1,400 to 1,500 clones, roughly 15% being singletons. Antigen-reactive proliferating T cell lines came from CFSE-labeled cells given autologous monocytes and SARS-CoV-2 spike or nucleoprotein. Sequenced here: central memory CD4+ T cells, cultured in vitro, sampled after recovery from COVID-19. All receptors come from a human donor who had COVID-19.

This clone was seen a handful of times. The J gene is TRBJ2-1, the V gene TRBV7-8; D gene unclear. CDR1 is SGHVS and CDR2 is FQNEAQ in the germline V gene. V was pared by 2 bases and J by 7 bases, with 6 bases between. The CDR3 sequence is 12 residues long. The CDR3 DNA follows: TGTGCCAGCAGCTTATCCGGAAATGAGCAGTTCTTC. It is translated as CASSLSGNEQFF.

The rearrangement joins TRBV2 to TRBJ1-4; 8 bases agree with TRBD1. The CDR3 totals 14 residues. Germline V gene sequence: CDR1 SNHLY, CDR2 FYNNEI. Trimming cost V 5 bases and J 8 bases; bases outside gene matches: 7. CDR3 in amino acids: CASSQDRVGEKLFF. The CDR3 bases are TGTGCCAGCAGTCAGGACAGGGTGGGAGAAAAACTGTTTTTT.

With regard to this clone: This may arise from a read error, as a much more abundant clone is one base away. The sample contains more than one DNA sequence encoding this CDR3. The rearrangement joins TRBV7-9 to TRBJ1-5; no firm D call. This CDR3 has 14 residues. V dropped 0 bases and J dropped 2 bases, with 5 bases sitting between them. CDR1 is SEHNR, CDR2 FQNEAQ, per germline (reference sequence). The CDR3 nucleotides are TGTGCCAGCAGCTTAGCCTCAGGCAATCAGCCCCAGCATTTT. Translated: CASSLASGNQPQHF.

This clone is deemed medium-sized. The rearrangement joins TRBV7-9 to TRBJ2-3, with D possibly matching TRBD2 (6 bases). The CDR3 has 14 residues. Trimming removed 5 bases at V and 0 bases at J, with 9 bases between. CDR1 SEHNR and CDR2 FQNEAQ come from the germline V gene (reference sequence). The CDR3 reads CASSRESSTDTQYF. The CDR3 bases are TGTGCCAGCAGCCGGGAGTCTAGCACAGATACGCAGTATTTT.

V usage is TRBV7-9 and J usage is TRBJ2-3, with 13 bases that match TRBD2. Germline V CDR1 and CDR2: SEHNR, FQNEAQ (reference sequence). V was pared by 5 bases and J by 2 bases, with 4 bases of the junction left unmatched. The CDR3 runs to 16 residues. The CDR3 reads CASSRGLAGVTDTQYF. CDR3 sequence (DNA): TGTGCCAGCAGCCGTGGACTAGCGGGGGTCACAGATACGCAGTATTTT. Together with reference TRBV7-9 and TRBJ2-3, the CDR3 gives the full variable domain: DTGVSQNPRHKITKRGQNVTFRCDPISEHNRLYWYRQTLGQGPEFLTYFQNEAQLEKSRLLSDRFSAERPKGSFSTLEIQRTEQGDSAMYLCASSRGLAGVTDTQYFGPGTRLTVL.